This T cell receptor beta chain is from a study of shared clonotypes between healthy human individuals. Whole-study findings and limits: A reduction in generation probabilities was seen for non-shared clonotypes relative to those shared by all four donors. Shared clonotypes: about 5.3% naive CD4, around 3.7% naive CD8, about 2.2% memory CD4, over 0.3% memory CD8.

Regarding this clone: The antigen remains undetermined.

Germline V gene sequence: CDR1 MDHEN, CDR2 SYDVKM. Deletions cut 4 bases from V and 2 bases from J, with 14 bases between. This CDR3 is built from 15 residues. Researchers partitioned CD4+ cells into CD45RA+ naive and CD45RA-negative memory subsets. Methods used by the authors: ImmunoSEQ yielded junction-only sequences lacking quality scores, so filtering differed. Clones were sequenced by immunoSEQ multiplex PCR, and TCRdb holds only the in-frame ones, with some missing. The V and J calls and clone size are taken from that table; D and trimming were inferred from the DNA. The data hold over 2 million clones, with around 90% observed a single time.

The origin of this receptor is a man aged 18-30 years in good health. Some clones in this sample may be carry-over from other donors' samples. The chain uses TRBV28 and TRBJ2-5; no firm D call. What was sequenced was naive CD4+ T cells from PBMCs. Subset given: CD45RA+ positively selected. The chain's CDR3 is CASSSRNLLQETQYF. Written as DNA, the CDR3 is TGTGCCAGCAGTTCCCGAAATCTGTTACAAGAGACCCAGTACTTC.